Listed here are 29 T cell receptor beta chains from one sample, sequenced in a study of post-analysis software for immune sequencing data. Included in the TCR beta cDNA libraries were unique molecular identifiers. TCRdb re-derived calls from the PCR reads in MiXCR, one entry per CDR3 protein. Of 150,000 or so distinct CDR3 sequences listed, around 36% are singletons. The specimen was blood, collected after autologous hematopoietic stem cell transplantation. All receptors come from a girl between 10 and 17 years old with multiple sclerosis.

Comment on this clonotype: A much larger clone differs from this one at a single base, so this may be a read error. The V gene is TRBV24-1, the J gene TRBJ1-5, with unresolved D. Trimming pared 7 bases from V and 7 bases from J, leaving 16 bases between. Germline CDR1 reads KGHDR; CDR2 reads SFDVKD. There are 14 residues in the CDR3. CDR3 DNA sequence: TGTGCCACCAGGGATGCGATTCCAGGCCAGCCCCAGCATTTT. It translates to CATRDAIPGQPQHF.

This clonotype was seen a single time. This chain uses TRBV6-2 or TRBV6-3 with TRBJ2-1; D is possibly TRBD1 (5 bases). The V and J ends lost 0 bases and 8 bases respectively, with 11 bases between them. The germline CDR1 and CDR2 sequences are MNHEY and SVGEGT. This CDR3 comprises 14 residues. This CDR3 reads CASSYSPGWDEQFF. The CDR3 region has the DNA TGTGCCAGCAGTTACTCACCAGGGTGGGATGAGCAGTTCTTC.

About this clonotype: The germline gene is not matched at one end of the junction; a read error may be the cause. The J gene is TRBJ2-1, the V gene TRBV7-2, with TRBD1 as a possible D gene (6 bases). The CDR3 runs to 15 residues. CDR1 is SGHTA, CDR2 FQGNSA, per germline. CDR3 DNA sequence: TGTGCCAGCAGCTTAGTCGGGACAACAGACAATAAGCAGTTCTTC. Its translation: CASSLVGTTDNKQFF.

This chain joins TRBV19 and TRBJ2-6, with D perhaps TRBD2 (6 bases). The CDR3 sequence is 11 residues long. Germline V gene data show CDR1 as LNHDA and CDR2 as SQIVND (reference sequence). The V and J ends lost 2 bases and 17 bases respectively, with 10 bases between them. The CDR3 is CASSIKGLMTF. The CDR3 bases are TGTGCCAGTAGTATAAAGGGACTCATGACTTTC.

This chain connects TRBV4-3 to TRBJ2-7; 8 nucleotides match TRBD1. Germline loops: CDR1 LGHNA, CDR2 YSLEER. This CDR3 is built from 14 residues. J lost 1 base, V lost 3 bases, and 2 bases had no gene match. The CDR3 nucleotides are TGCGCCAGCAGCCAGGACAGGGCGTCCTACGAGCAGTACTTC. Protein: CASSQDRASYEQYF.

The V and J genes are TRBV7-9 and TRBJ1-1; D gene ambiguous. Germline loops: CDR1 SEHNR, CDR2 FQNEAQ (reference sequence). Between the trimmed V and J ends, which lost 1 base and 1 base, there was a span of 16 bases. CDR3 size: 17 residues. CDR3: CASSLGLLRHGNTEAFF. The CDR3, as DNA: TGTGCCAGCAGCTTAGGGCTGCTAAGACACGGGAACACTGAAGCTTTCTTT.

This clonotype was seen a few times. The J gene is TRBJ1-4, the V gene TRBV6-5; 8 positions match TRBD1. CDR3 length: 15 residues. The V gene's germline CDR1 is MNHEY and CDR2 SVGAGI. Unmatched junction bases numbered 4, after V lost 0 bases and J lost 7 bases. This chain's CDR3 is CASSYSGQETEKLFF. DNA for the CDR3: TGTGCCAGCAGTTACTCGGGACAGGAAACTGAAAAACTGTTTTTT.

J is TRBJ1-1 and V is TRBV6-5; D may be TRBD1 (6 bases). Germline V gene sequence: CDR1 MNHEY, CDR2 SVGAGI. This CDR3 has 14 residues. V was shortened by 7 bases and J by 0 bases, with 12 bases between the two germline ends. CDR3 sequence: CASKQTGMNTEAFF. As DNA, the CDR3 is TGTGCCAGCAAACAGACAGGCATGAACACTGAAGCTTTCTTT.

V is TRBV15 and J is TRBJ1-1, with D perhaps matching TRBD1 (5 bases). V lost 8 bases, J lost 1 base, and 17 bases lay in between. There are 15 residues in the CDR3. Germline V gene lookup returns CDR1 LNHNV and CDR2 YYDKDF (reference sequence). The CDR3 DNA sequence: TGTGCCACCGCCGTGGACGGACACAAGAACACTGAAGCTTTCTTT. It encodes CATAVDGHKNTEAFF. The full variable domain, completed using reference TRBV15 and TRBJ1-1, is DAMVIQNPRYQVTQFGKPVTLSCSQTLNHNVMYWYQQKSSQAPKLLFHYYDKDFNNEADTPDNFQSRRPNTSFCFLDIRSPGLGDTAMYLCATAVDGHKNTEAFFGQGTRLTVV.

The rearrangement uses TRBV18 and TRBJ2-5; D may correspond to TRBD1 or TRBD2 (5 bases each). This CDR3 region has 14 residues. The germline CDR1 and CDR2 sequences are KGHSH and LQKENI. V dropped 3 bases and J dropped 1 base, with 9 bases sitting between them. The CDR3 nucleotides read TGTGCCAGCTCACCCCCCGGGACCCAAGAGACCCAGTACTTC. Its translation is CASSPPGTQETQYF.

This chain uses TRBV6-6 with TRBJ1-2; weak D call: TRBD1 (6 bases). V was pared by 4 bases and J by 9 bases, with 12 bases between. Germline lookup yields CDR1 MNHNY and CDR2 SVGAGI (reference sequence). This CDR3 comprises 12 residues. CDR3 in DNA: TGTGCCAGCAGTTCCCTAGGGGGTCGCTACACCTTC. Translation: CASSSLGGRYTF.

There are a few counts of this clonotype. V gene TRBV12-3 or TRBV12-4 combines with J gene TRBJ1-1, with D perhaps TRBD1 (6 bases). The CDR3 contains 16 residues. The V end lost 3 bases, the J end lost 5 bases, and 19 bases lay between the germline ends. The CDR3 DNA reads TGTGCCAGCAGTTTTGGGGGGGCACAGGGAGTGACTGAAGCTTTCTTT. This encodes CASSFGGAQGVTEAFF.

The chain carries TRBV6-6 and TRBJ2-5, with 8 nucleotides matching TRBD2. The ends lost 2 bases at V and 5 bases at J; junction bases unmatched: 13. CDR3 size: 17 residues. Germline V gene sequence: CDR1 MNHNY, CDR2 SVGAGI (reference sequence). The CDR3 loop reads CASSYPLEREYRETQYF. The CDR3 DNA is TGTGCCAGCAGTTACCCTTTGGAGCGGGAGTACCGGGAGACCCAGTACTTC.

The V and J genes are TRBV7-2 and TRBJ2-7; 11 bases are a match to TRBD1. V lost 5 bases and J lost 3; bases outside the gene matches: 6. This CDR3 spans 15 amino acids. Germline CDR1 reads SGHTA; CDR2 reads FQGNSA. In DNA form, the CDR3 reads TGTGCCAGCAGCGCCGGACAGGGGGCTATCTACGAGCAGTACTTC. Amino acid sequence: CASSAGQGAIYEQYF.

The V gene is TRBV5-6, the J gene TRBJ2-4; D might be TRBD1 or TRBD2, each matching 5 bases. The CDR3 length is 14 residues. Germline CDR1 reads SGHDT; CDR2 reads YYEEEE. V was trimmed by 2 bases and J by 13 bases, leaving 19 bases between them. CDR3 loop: CASSFVGLGERQYF. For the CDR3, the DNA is TGTGCCAGCAGCTTCGTCGGACTGGGGGAGAGGCAGTACTTC.

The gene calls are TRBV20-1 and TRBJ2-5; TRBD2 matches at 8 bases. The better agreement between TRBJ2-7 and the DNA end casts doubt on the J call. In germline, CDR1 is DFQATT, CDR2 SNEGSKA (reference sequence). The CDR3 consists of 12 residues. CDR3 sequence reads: CSARLAGVEQYF. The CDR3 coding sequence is TGCAGTGCTAGACTAGCGGGCGTCGAGCAGTACTTC.

CDR3 in DNA: TGTGCCAGCAGGGGACAGGGCAACACTGAAGCTTTCTTT. Translated, it gives CASRGQGNTEAFF. The chain uses TRBV2 and TRBJ1-1; 9 bases are shared with TRBD1. V shed 6 bases and J 2 bases; nucleotides not matched to a gene: 1. Germline CDR1 reads SNHLY; CDR2 reads FYNNEI. This CDR3 region has 13 residues.

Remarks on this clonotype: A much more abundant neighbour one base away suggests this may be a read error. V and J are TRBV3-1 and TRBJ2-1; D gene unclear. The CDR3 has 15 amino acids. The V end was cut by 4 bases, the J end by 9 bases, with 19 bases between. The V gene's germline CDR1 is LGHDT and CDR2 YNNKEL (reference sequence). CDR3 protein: CASSRAKSPVLEQFF. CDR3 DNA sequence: TGTGCCAGCAGCCGAGCAAAGTCCCCCGTTCTTGAGCAGTTCTTC.

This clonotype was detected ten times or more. The CDR3 coding sequence is TGTGCCAGCAGTCGTTCCCCGGTGGCGGGAGAGTACGAGCAGTACTTC. Amino acid sequence: CASSRSPVAGEYEQYF. The gene calls are TRBV27 and TRBJ2-7; 7 bases are a match to TRBD2. There are 16 residues in the CDR3. Trimming removed 5 bases from V and 4 bases from J; junction bases left unmatched: 14. CDR1 is MNHEY, CDR2 SMNVEV, per germline (reference sequence).

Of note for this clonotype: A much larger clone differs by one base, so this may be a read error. CDR3 sequence: CASSWTGVMRNEQFF. The CDR3, as DNA: TGTGCCAGCAGCTGGACAGGGGTCATGCGCAATGAGCAGTTCTTC. V gene TRBV5-5 combines with J gene TRBJ2-1; 9 nucleotides align to TRBD1. V lost 3 bases to trimming and J lost 6 bases; unmatched junction nucleotides: 7. Germline V gene lookup returns CDR1 SGHKS and CDR2 YYEKEE (reference sequence). The CDR3 length is 15 residues.

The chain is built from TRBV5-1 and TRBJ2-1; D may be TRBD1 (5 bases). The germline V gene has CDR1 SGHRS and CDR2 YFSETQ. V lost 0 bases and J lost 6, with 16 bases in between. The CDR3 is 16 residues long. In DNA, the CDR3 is TGCGCCAGCAGCTTGGGTGGGGCAGGACCTGGCAATGAGCAGTTCTTC. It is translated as CASSLGGAGPGNEQFF.

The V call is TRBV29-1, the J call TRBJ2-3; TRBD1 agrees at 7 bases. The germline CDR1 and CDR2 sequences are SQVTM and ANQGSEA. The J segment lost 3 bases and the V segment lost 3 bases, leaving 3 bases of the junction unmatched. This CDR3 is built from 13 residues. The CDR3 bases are TGCAGCGTTGAGGGACAGCTGACAGATACGCAGTATTTT. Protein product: CSVEGQLTDTQYF.

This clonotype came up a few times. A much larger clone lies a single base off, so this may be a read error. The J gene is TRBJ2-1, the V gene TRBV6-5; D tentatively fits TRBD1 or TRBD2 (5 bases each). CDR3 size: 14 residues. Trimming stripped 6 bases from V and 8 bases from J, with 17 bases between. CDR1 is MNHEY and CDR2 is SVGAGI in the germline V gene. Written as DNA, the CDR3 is TGTGCCAGCAGGTGGGACGGGCCTACGGATGAGCAGTTCTTC. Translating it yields CASRWDGPTDEQFF.

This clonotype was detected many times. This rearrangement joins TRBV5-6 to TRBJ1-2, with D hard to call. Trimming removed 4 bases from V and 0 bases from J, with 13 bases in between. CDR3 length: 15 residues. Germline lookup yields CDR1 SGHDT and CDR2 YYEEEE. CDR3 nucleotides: TGTGCCAGCAGCACCCCGGGAAGAACTAACTATGGCTACACCTTC. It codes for CASSTPGRTNYGYTF.

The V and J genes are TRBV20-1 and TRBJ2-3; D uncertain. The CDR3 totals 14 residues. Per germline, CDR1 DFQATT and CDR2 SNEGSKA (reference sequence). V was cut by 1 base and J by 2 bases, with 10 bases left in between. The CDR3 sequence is CSARAGGDTDTQYF. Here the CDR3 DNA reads TGCAGTGCTAGAGCGGGCGGAGACACAGATACGCAGTATTTT.

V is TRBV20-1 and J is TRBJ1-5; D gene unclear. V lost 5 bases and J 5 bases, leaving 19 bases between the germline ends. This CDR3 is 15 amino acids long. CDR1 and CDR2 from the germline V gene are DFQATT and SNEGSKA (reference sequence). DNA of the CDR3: TGCAGTGCTCTCGGAAGCTGGGAGATCGATCAGCCCCAGCATTTT. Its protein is CSALGSWEIDQPQHF.

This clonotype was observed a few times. For the CDR3, the DNA is TGCGCCAGCAGCTGGGGGAGCACAGATACGCAGTATTTT. Amino acid sequence: CASSWGSTDTQYF. The chain carries TRBV5-1 and TRBJ2-3; either TRBD1 or TRBD2 may fit D (5 bases each). Germline CDR1 is SGHRS and CDR2 is YFSETQ. CDR3 length equals 13 residues. Between the trimmed V and J ends, which lost 3 bases and 0 bases, there was a span of 5 bases.

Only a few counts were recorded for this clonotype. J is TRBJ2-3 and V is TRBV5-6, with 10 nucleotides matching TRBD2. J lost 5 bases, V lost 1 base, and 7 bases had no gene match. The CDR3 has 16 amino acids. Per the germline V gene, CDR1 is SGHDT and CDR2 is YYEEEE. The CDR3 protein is CASSLRLAGVIDTQYF. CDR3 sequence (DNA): TGTGCCAGCAGCTTGAGGCTAGCGGGAGTGATAGATACGCAGTATTTT.

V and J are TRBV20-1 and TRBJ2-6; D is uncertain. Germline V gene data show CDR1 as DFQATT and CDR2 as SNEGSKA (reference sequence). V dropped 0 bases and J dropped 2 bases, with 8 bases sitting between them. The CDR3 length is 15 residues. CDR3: CSARDLEPGANVLTF. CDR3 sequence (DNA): TGCAGTGCTAGAGATCTAGAACCTGGGGCCAACGTCCTGACTTTC.